These T cell receptor beta chains were read from a single sample in a study of identical twins. TCRdb independently ran MiXCR on the 5' RACE reads; one entry per CDR3 protein. The table shows roughly 630,000 distinct CDR3 sequences, with just over 7% occurring only once. The data were also submitted as part of a second study, on yellow fever vaccine responses in identical twins.

Source material: PBMCs. The receptors shown here come from a woman aged 18-29 years in good health. Both conserved end residues are part of each CDR3. The D gene is left open where the match is weak. The size of a clone is reported for some rows only, either as once, few or many, or as a class for expanded clones.

J: TRBJ2-7
D: -
size: many
V: TRBV12-3/TRBV12-4
DNA: TGTGCCAGCAGTTTACGGAGAACAGGGAACGAGCAGTACTTC
CDR3: CASSLRRTGNEQYF

J: TRBJ2-7
D: -
size: few
V: TRBV27
DNA: TGTGCCAGCAGTTTAGCCTTCACGAGGAGATCCTACGAGCAGTACTTC
CDR3: CASSLAFTRRSYEQYF

J: TRBJ2-2
D: -
size: many
V: TRBV9
DNA: TGTGCCAGCAGCGTAGGAGGGAGCGGGACCGGGGAGCTGTTTTTT
CDR3: CASSVGGSGTGELFF

J: TRBJ2-7
D: TRBD1
size: few
V: TRBV2
DNA: TGTGCCAGCAGTGTTGTTGCTGGGGGACAGGGATCGTACGAGCAGTACTTC
CDR3: CASSVVAGGQGSYEQYF

J: TRBJ2-1
D: TRBD2
size: few
V: TRBV15
DNA: TGTGCCACCAGAGCTAGCGGGAGCTCCTACAATGAGCAGTTCTTC
CDR3: CATRASGSSYNEQFF

J: TRBJ2-3
D: -
size: few
V: TRBV5-1
DNA: TGCGCCAGCAGCACACAGCGGAGGGACAGAGATACGCAGTATTTT
CDR3: CASSTQRRDRDTQYF

J: TRBJ1-1
D: TRBD1
size: few
V: TRBV5-1
DNA: TGCGCCAGCACCCCGGACAGGGGGAACACTGAAGCTTTCTTT
CDR3: CASTPDRGNTEAFF

J: TRBJ2-1
D: -
size: few
V: TRBV7-9
DNA: TGTGCCAGCAGCTTAACCGATGAGCAGTTCTTC
CDR3: CASSLTDEQFF

J: TRBJ2-2
D: -
size: -
V: TRBV10-3
DNA: TGTGCCATCACCGGGACGGTAAACACCGGGGAGCTGTTTTTT
CDR3: CAITGTVNTGELFF

J: TRBJ2-5
D: -
size: -
V: TRBV20-1
DNA: TGCAGTGCTAGTCCCCTTTCCATGGCCCTCCAAGAGACCCAGTACTTC
CDR3: CSASPLSMALQETQYF

J: TRBJ1-3
D: -
size: -
V: TRBV28
DNA: TGTGCCAGCAGTTTGCAGAACACCATATATTTT
CDR3: CASSLQNTIYF

J: TRBJ2-7
D: TRBD1
size: few
V: TRBV15
DNA: TGTGCCACCAGCACTGACAGGGGGAGTTTCGAGCAGTACTTC
CDR3: CATSTDRGSFEQYF

J: TRBJ1-2
D: -
size: -
V: TRBV5-1
DNA: TGCGCCAGCAGCTTGGCCTTGGACTGGGGGGGCTACACCTTC
CDR3: CASSLALDWGGYTF

J: TRBJ2-7
D: -
size: few
V: TRBV18
DNA: TGTGCCAGCTCACAAGACGGTACTCGGGCCCACGAGCAGTACTTC
CDR3: CASSQDGTRAHEQYF

J: TRBJ1-6
D: -
size: few
V: TRBV20-1
DNA: TGCAGTGCTAGAGCAACTGGGTATTCACCCCTCCACTTT
CDR3: CSARATGYSPLHF

J: TRBJ2-5
D: TRBD1
size: few
V: TRBV12-3/TRBV12-4
DNA: TGTGCCAGCAGTTTAATCGCCTGGACAGGGAAAGAGACCCAGTACTTC
CDR3: CASSLIAWTGKETQYF

J: TRBJ2-7
D: TRBD2
size: few
V: TRBV27
DNA: TGTGCCAGCAGAGTTCCCGGGGACTATCGGGATGGTTCCGAGCAGTACTTC
CDR3: CASRVPGDYRDGSEQYF

J: TRBJ2-2
D: -
size: many
V: TRBV7-9
DNA: TGTGCCAGCAGCTTTAGGGGGGAAAACACCGGGGAGCTGTTTTTT
CDR3: CASSFRGENTGELFF

J: TRBJ2-3
D: -
size: -
V: TRBV24-1
DNA: TGTGCCACCAGTGACCCACCTGGTGGGGCTACAGATACGCAGTATTTT
CDR3: CATSDPPGGATDTQYF

J: TRBJ1-6
D: -
size: many
V: TRBV10-3
DNA: TGTGCCATCAGTCCCGGAAGGGAAAATTCACCCCTCCACTTT
CDR3: CAISPGRENSPLHF

J: TRBJ1-6
D: -
size: -
V: TRBV28
DNA: TGTGCCAGCAGCGCCCGCCCGACGGTAGATTCACCCCTCCACTTT
CDR3: CASSARPTVDSPLHF

J: TRBJ2-2
D: -
size: few
V: TRBV12-3/TRBV12-4
DNA: TGTGCCAGCAGGTCACAGTACACCGGGGAGCTGTTTTTT
CDR3: CASRSQYTGELFF

J: TRBJ2-3
D: TRBD2
size: -
V: TRBV5-5
DNA: TGTGCCAGCAGCAGGACTAGCGGGCCACCTAGCACAGATACGCAGTATTTT
CDR3: CASSRTSGPPSTDTQYF

J: TRBJ1-3
D: -
size: many
V: TRBV12-3/TRBV12-4
DNA: TGTGCCAGCAGCCACGCGAGCTCTGGAAACACCATATATTTT
CDR3: CASSHASSGNTIYF

J: TRBJ2-4
D: -
size: -
V: TRBV19
DNA: TGTGCCAGCGGGGAAGACCGAAAAAACATTCAGTACTTC
CDR3: CASGEDRKNIQYF

J: TRBJ2-3
D: -
size: -
V: TRBV5-3
DNA: TGTGCCAGAAGCTTGGGTGAGGACCTGCTTAACGTAGATACGCAGTATTTT
CDR3: CARSLGEDLLNVDTQYF

J: TRBJ1-1
D: -
size: few
V: TRBV20-1
DNA: TGCAGTGCCCAACGGGGGGGGCAGCCAGCTTTCTTT
CDR3: CSAQRGGQPAFF

J: TRBJ1-1
D: -
size: many
V: TRBV12-3/TRBV12-4
DNA: TGTGCCAGCAGCCCAAGGGGATACTACACTGAAGCTTTCTTT
CDR3: CASSPRGYYTEAFF

J: TRBJ2-1
D: -
size: few
V: TRBV20-1
DNA: TGCAGTGCTAATACGGACGGACGCTCCTACAATGAGCAGTTCTTC
CDR3: CSANTDGRSYNEQFF

J: TRBJ2-1
D: TRBD2
size: many
V: TRBV24-1
DNA: TGTGCCACCAGTGACACACGTCTGGGCGGGGGGAATGAGCAGTTCTTC
CDR3: CATSDTRLGGGNEQFF

J: TRBJ1-5
D: -
size: few
V: TRBV7-8
DNA: TGTGCCAGCAGCTTAGGGGGATGGGAGGGTAGCAATCAGCCCCAGCATTTT
CDR3: CASSLGGWEGSNQPQHF

J: TRBJ2-5
D: -
size: few
V: TRBV9
DNA: TGTGCCAGCAGCGTAGATGAGACCCAGTACTTC
CDR3: CASSVDETQYF

J: TRBJ1-6
D: -
size: few
V: TRBV6-1
DNA: TGTGCCAGCAACAGAGGGAAAACCGGTTCACCCCTCCACTTT
CDR3: CASNRGKTGSPLHF

J: TRBJ2-3
D: TRBD1
size: few
V: TRBV28
DNA: TGTGCCAGCAGTTCCACAGGGGTTTTCGTCCCCACAGATACGCAGTATTTT
CDR3: CASSSTGVFVPTDTQYF

J: TRBJ2-3
D: -
size: -
V: TRBV2
DNA: TGTGCCAGCAGTGAAAGGGCTAGCTGGTTT
CDR3: CASSERASWF

J: TRBJ2-5
D: TRBD2
size: few
V: TRBV20-1
DNA: TGCAGTGCCAGCTGGGTAGCGGGGGTCGAAGAGACCCAGTACTTC
CDR3: CSASWVAGVEETQYF

J: TRBJ2-1
D: -
size: few
V: TRBV3-1
DNA: TGTGCCAGCAGCCAGGGACCAGCTCGGAGCAATGAGCAGTTCTTC
CDR3: CASSQGPARSNEQFF

J: TRBJ2-1
D: -
size: many
V: TRBV24-1
DNA: TGTGCCACCAGTGATTCATGGACCGGGGAATGGAATGAGCAGTTCTTC
CDR3: CATSDSWTGEWNEQFF